Detailed here is one T cell receptor beta chain. Its cognate antigen has yet to be identified. No clone much larger than this one lies a single base away; base qualities are absent. The time point label here, explained by the study, means: cells obtained before transplantation from donor or recipient. CD3+CD4+ and CD3+CD8+ populations were FACS-sorted from unstimulated pre-transplant donor and recipient cells taken from spleen or lymph nodes. V is cut back by 0 bases and J by 5 bases, with 4 bases in the junction unmatched. In the germline V gene (reference sequence), CDR1 corresponds to GTSNPN and CDR2 to SVGIG. Including cysteine and phenylalanine, the CDR3 has 14 amino acids. CDR3 DNA is the only sequence kept; it has 42 bases, read in frame from the first base. This sample was included in a study of graft-versus-host responses after intestinal transplantation (dated by TCRdb to about 2021). Regarding the research as a whole: The transplants that recipients got were multivisceral, liver-intestinal, or isolated intestinal. Anti-thymocyte globulin induction was given to all recipients, followed by maintenance tacrolimus and steroids for about 3 years. After intestinal transplantation, graft-versus-host and host-versus-graft alloreactive T cell clones in the graft, circulation and bone marrow were tracked using bulk TCR-beta CDR3 sequencing. To identify alloreactive clones, pre-transplant mixed lymphocyte reaction products were sequenced and then compared with unstimulated pre-transplant donor and recipient T cells. The cohort enrolled about two dozen intestinal transplant recipients, one of whom was a retransplant, and a few patients without pretransplant specimens were excluded. Donor T cell macrochimerism was defined as a peak of at least 4% donor T cells among recipient peripheral blood mononuclear cells. Samples from a few later patients were sequenced in-house on an Illumina MiSeq with MiXCR processing rather than by the commercial service. Points the paper makes about the study in general: The conclusions were limited by the relatively low number and heterogeneity of the intestinal transplant patients. GvH clones turned up in recipient bone marrow, with some appearing earlier in ileal mucosa or blood, a pattern consistent with an intestinal mucosal origin. Early after transplant, peak levels of circulating GvH clones were found to be associated with declines in HvG clones. Patients with donor T cell macrochimerism had high GvH to HvG T cell clonal ratios in their allografts.

The protocol used for the library was the immunoSEQ multiplex PCR assay. For most patients, genomic DNA was isolated with the Qiagen DNeasy Blood and Tissue Kit and shipped frozen to Adaptive Biotechnologies for TCR sequencing. For most patients, high-throughput TCR-beta CDR3 sequencing of genomic DNA was performed by Adaptive Biotechnologies. For the original study's pipeline: Adaptive's ImmunoSEQ software was the source of the TCR sequencing data for around 20 patients, while a few other patients were processed with MiXCR and VDJtools. CD4 versus CD8 sorting errors were corrected by removing sequences found in both subsets at a frequency ratio below 5:1. CDR3 nucleotide sequences shared between donor and recipient were removed because their origin could not be assigned. To be classed as alloreactive, a clone needed at least 2-fold expansion over unstimulated cells and a minimum CFSE-low frequency of 0.002% (template counts) or 0.001% (read counts). Clones were considered mappable if detected in sequenced pre-transplant spleen, lymph node, or MLR CFSE-low populations of the donor or recipient. The cumulative frequency of alloreactive clones was calculated as a percentage of all sequences, weighted by copy number. This is the immuneACCESS table as TCRdb keeps it, with only in-frame sequences that have V and J called. A part of the clones is gone; compared with another copy, unresolved V genes explain less than half, and the rest is unexplained. That table is the source of V, J and clone size, and D and trimming were worked out from the DNA. The sample table contains 100,000 or so clones; only one count was recorded for around nine tenths of them. The top ten clonotypes cover around 0.18% of the sample.

The source of this sequence is a human donor who received an intestinal transplant. The V and J genes are TRBV30 and TRBJ2-3, and 8 junctional nucleotides match TRBD2. The sequencing here drew on unstimulated CD4+ T cells sorted from spleen or lymph node cells, taken before intestinal transplant. The base sequence is TGTGCCTGGAGTGTCGTAGCGGGACAAGATACGCAGTATTTT. Its translation reads: CAWSVVAGQDTQYF.